The 2 T cell receptor beta chains given below trace back to one sample, sequenced in a study of a mutant IDH1 vaccine in newly diagnosed glioma. Here immunoSEQ multiplex PCR was the method, and the copy in TCRdb shows in-frame clones only, minus some. Of around 60,000 clones listed, roughly 85% were seen once; the top ten hold approximately 3.7%. Time point described: week 23, last vaccination. A 20-mer mutant IDH1 peptide at 300 ug was injected subcutaneously with topical imiquimod. No antigens are known for them. This specimen was PBMCs, taken from a glioma patient whose treatment included an IDH1 peptide vaccine. Receptors were obtained from a man younger than 40 with glioma.

This clone was detected once. CDR3 region: CASSYGGEQYF. The CDR3 DNA reads TGTGCCAGCAGCTATGGAGGCGAGCAGTACTTC. The gene calls are TRBV5-6 and TRBJ2-7; TRBD2 might be the D (5 bases). V lost 3 bases to trimming and J lost 6 bases, with 7 bases between them. Germline CDR1 reads SGHDT; CDR2 reads YYEEEE. The CDR3 has 11 amino acids.

This clone was recorded a few times. This chain joins TRBV7-6 and TRBJ1-1; D might be TRBD1 (5 bases). This CDR3 spans 16 amino acids. Germline CDR1 is SGHVS and CDR2 is FNYEAQ. Trimming left V 5 bases short and J 1 base short, with 17 bases between. The CDR3: CASSISSPGRNTEAFF. In DNA, the CDR3 is TGTGCCAGCAGCATCAGCAGTCCAGGGCGGAACACTGAAGCTTTCTTT.